The present entry profiles one T cell receptor (beta chain) with its context. These data are taken from a study of shared T cell receptors in the human thymus. Germline-derived CDR1 and CDR2 are LNHDA and SQIVND (reference sequence). V shed 3 bases and J shed 0 bases, with 11 bases lying between them. The length of the CDR3 is 15 residues. Data came from immunoSEQ multiplex PCR; TCRdb stores just in-frame clones and leaves some out. The table has 500,000 to 550,000 clones, approximately 80% seen once. These sequences were also reported in another study, on human thymus T cells.

Sequencing used thymocytes. The sequence derives from a boy younger than two with a congenital heart defect. The gene calls are TRBV19 and TRBJ1-1; TRBD1 is a possible D gene (6 bases). The CDR3 loop reads CASSIGGAMNTEAFF. The CDR3 coding sequence is TGTGCCAGTAGTATTGGGGGGGCCATGAACACTGAAGCTTTCTTT.